The 25 T cell receptor beta chains below all came from one sample that was sequenced in a study of cytomegalovirus exposure and HLA in healthy donors. Use of 60 Vbeta and 13 Jbeta primers characterized the PCR. Generated by immunoSEQ multiplex PCR, the TCRdb table keeps only in-frame clones and is missing some. The sample has more than 95,000 clones; 77% are singletons. What was sequenced was PBMCs. Receptor source: a woman aged 40 to 55 in good health and CMV-seropositive.

The J gene is TRBJ2-7, the V gene TRBV18, with 9 bases fitting TRBD1. CDR1 is KGHSH, CDR2 LQKENI, per germline. V dropped 3 bases and J dropped 4; count of bases not matched to a gene: 4. This CDR3 contains 14 residues. CDR3 in amino acids: CASSPGQGVYEQYF. The CDR3 nucleotides read TGTGCCAGCTCACCGGGACAGGGAGTATACGAGCAGTACTTC.

The rearrangement joins TRBV5-6 to TRBJ1-4; weak D call: TRBD1 (5 bases). This CDR3 is built from 14 residues. Trimming took off 4 bases at V and 5 bases at J, with 12 bases between the two ends. The germline CDR1 and CDR2 sequences are SGHDT and YYEEEE. The CDR3 nucleotides are TGTGCCAGCAGCGAGACAGTGAACAATGAAAAACTGTTTTTT. This codes for CASSETVNNEKLFF. Drawing the rest from reference TRBV5-6 and TRBJ1-4, the complete variable domain is DAGVTQSPTHLIKTRGQQVTLRCSPKSGHDTVSWYQQALGQGPQFIFQYYEEEERQRGNFPDRFSGHQFPNYSSELNVNALLLGDSALYLCASSETVNNEKLFFGSGTQLSVL.

The gene calls are TRBV7-8 and TRBJ1-3; D is possibly TRBD1 (6 bases). The CDR3 runs 16 residues. Per the germline V gene, CDR1 is SGHVS and CDR2 is FQNEAQ. V shed 3 bases and J shed 0 bases, with 12 bases lying between them. This CDR3 is CASSLGQGSSGNTIYF. The CDR3 nucleotides are TGTGCCAGCAGCTTGGGGCAGGGGAGCTCTGGAAACACCATATATTTT.

The chain is built from TRBV20-1 and TRBJ2-7, with 7 nucleotides matching TRBD1. This CDR3 contains 11 residues. Unmatched junction bases numbered 5, after V lost 6 bases and J lost 6 bases. The germline V gene encodes CDR1 DFQATT and CDR2 SNEGSKA (reference sequence). The CDR3 sequence is CSAPYRGEQYF. Written as DNA, the CDR3 is TGCAGTGCACCTTACAGGGGCGAGCAGTACTTC.

The chain links TRBV9 to TRBJ2-7, with D maybe TRBD1 (6 bases). The CDR3 runs to 17 residues. V lost 3 bases to trimming and J lost 4 bases, with 23 bases between them. The germline gives CDR1 SGDLS, CDR2 YYNGEE. In DNA form, the CDR3 reads TGTGCCAGCAGCGGAGAAAACAGGGCCCCCTTAAAATACGAGCAGTACTTC. Residues: CASSGENRAPLKYEQYF. Full variable domain (outside the CDR3, taken from reference TRBV9 and TRBJ2-7): DSGVTQTPKHLITATGQRVTLRCSPRSGDLSVYWYQQSLDQGLQFLIQYYNGEERAKGNILERFSAQQFPDLHSELNLSSLELGDSALYFCASSGENRAPLKYEQYFGPGTRLTVT.

The J gene is TRBJ2-3, the V gene TRBV19; D might be TRBD2 (6 bases). CDR3 length: 15 amino acids. V shed 4 bases and J shed 1 base, with 12 bases lying between them. From germline, CDR1 is LNHDA and CDR2 SQIVND (reference sequence). CDR3 DNA sequence: TGTGCCAGTAGTACACATGGAGGGGGCACAGATACGCAGTATTTT. Protein product: CASSTHGGGTDTQYF.

This rearrangement joins TRBV7-8 to TRBJ2-2, with 9 bases identical to TRBD1. The CDR3 loop spans 16 amino acids. Losses at the gene ends were 4 bases for V and 4 bases for J; bases not matched to a gene: 7. Germline V gives CDR1 SGHVS, CDR2 FQNEAQ. CDR3 in DNA: TGTGCCAGCAGCTCTCCGGGACAGGGAGTCACCGGGGAGCTGTTTTTT. Translation: CASSSPGQGVTGELFF.

The chain recombines TRBV7-2 with TRBJ2-7, with D maybe TRBD2 (6 bases). Trimming shortened V by 5 bases and J by 3 bases, and 14 bases separated the two germline ends. Germline V gene sequence: CDR1 SGHTA, CDR2 FQGNSA. This CDR3 is 14 amino acids long. CDR3 amino acids: CASSRDSGSYEQYF. CDR3 in DNA: TGTGCCAGCAGCCGGGACTCTGGGAGCTACGAGCAGTACTTC.

The chain combines TRBV5-8 with TRBJ1-2, with TRBD1 as a possible D gene (6 bases). Per the germline V gene, CDR1 is SGHTS and CDR2 is YDEGEE. The length of the CDR3 is 14 residues. With 4 bases removed from V and 4 bases from J, the gap between germline ends came to 14 bases. The CDR3 sequence: CASSQQGTVYGYTF. The CDR3 nucleotides are TGTGCCAGCAGCCAACAGGGTACCGTCTATGGCTACACCTTC.

There are a few counts of this clone. The chain uses TRBV19 and TRBJ2-1; 10 positions agree with TRBD2. The trim removed 3 bases at V and 5 bases at J, leaving 4 bases unmatched. The CDR3 has 15 residues. Germline CDR1 is LNHDA and CDR2 is SQIVND (reference sequence). This CDR3 reads CASSIKLAGNNEQFF. CDR3 DNA: TGTGCCAGTAGTATCAAACTAGCGGGGAACAATGAGCAGTTCTTC.

V gene TRBV10-3 combines with J gene TRBJ1-2; D gene unclear. Looked up from germline, CDR1 is ENHRY and CDR2 is SYGVKD. V lost 4 bases, J lost 4 bases, and 7 bases lay in between. There are 12 residues in the CDR3. The CDR3 DNA reads TGTGCCATCAGTGGAGACATCTATGGCTACACCTTC. Amino acid sequence: CAISGDIYGYTF.

The V gene is TRBV19, the J gene TRBJ1-2, with 9 bases fitting TRBD1. This CDR3 has 16 residues. Germline CDR1 is LNHDA and CDR2 is SQIVND (reference sequence). Losses at the gene ends were 6 bases for V and 5 bases for J; bases not matched to a gene: 13. In DNA, the CDR3 is TGTGCCAGTAGCCCCACGGGACAGGGTCCATGGTATGGCTACACCTTC. Its protein is CASSPTGQGPWYGYTF.

The gene calls are TRBV2 and TRBJ2-5, with D unclear. The CDR3 is made up of 14 amino acids. Looked up from germline, CDR1 is SNHLY and CDR2 is FYNNEI. V lost 2 bases and J lost 5, with 12 bases in between. As DNA, the CDR3 is TGTGCCAGCAGTGAATTCCGCACGGAGGAGACCCAGTACTTC. Its protein product is CASSEFRTEETQYF.

The chain couples TRBV4-1 to TRBJ1-2, with D possibly TRBD1 on 6 matching bases. The CDR3 totals 14 residues. V lost 8 bases and J lost 6, with 19 bases in between. Germline V lookup: CDR1 MGHRA, CDR2 YSYEKL. The CDR3 DNA is TGCGCCAGCCCAATTACAGGGACCGGTAATGGCTACACCTTC. Protein: CASPITGTGNGYTF.

The genes are TRBV7-9 and TRBJ2-1, with TRBD1 matching over 7 bases. V shed 1 base and J 10 bases; nucleotides not matched to a gene: 4. The germline V gene encodes CDR1 SEHNR and CDR2 FQNEAQ (reference sequence). This CDR3 region has 13 residues. This chain's CDR3 is CASSLEGGSEQFF. As DNA, the CDR3 is TGTGCCAGCAGCTTAGAAGGGGGCAGCGAGCAGTTCTTC.

The table lists this clone with a few counts. The rearrangement joins TRBV6-5 to TRBJ2-1; 7 nucleotides agree with TRBD2. V shed 8 bases and J 8 bases; nucleotides not matched to a gene: 12. CDR1 MNHEY and CDR2 SVGAGI come from the germline V gene. There are 14 residues in the CDR3. For the CDR3, the DNA is TGTGCCAGCTGCCCCGGGGGGAGTCGGGATGAGCAGTTCTTC. As protein: CASCPGGSRDEQFF.

The chain is built from TRBV11-2 and TRBJ2-1; D unresolved. The CDR3 is 13 residues long. Looked up from germline, CDR1 is SGHAT and CDR2 is FQNNGV. With 3 bases removed from V and 4 bases from J, the gap between germline ends came to 7 bases. CDR3 DNA sequence: TGTGCCAGCAGCTTGTTTCGGTACAATGAGCAGTTCTTC. Amino acid sequence: CASSLFRYNEQFF.

This clone was counted only a few times. This chain joins TRBV28 and TRBJ2-7, with D possibly matching TRBD1 (6 bases). The V gene's germline CDR1 is MDHEN and CDR2 SYDVKM. The CDR3 consists of 13 residues. The V end lost 3 bases, the J end lost 6 bases, and 12 bases lay between the germline ends. CDR3 coding DNA: TGTGCCAGCAGTTTGGCCCAGGGGACCGAGCAGTACTTC. As protein: CASSLAQGTEQYF.

This sequence joins TRBV2 and TRBJ2-7; TRBD2 is a possible D gene (5 bases). V lost 4 bases, J lost 5 bases, and 18 bases lay in between. The CDR3 length is 15 residues. CDR1 is SNHLY and CDR2 is FYNNEI in the germline V gene. The CDR3: CASSGPGRALDEQYF. The CDR3 DNA reads TGTGCCAGCAGTGGACCGGGAAGGGCCCTTGACGAGCAGTACTTC.

This chain joins TRBV19 and TRBJ2-5; TRBD2 might be the D (6 bases). V lost 1 base and J lost 5, with 14 bases in between. Germline values: CDR1 LNHDA, CDR2 SQIVND (reference sequence). The CDR3 totals 15 residues. The CDR3 sequence is CASSIGTGVGETQYF. The DNA of the CDR3 is TGTGCCAGTAGTATAGGGACGGGAGTGGGGGAGACCCAGTACTTC.

The chain combines TRBV6-5 with TRBJ2-7; D is possibly TRBD2 (6 bases). The CDR3 loop spans 14 amino acids. Trimming pared 6 bases from V and 0 bases from J, leaving 12 bases between. Per the germline V gene, CDR1 is MNHEY and CDR2 is SVGAGI. CDR3 bases: TGTGCCAGCAGCTGGACGGGAGACTCCTACGAGCAGTACTTC. Its protein product is CASSWTGDSYEQYF.

The chain employs TRBV4-1 and TRBJ2-1; TRBD2 aligns across 14 bases. The junction had 3 bases not matched to a gene; V was cut back by 2 bases and J by 6 bases. The CDR3 length is 16 residues. Germline V gives CDR1 MGHRA, CDR2 YSYEKL. The CDR3, as DNA: TGCGCCAGCAGCCAAAACGGACTAGCGGGAGGCAATGAGCAGTTCTTC. Translated, it gives CASSQNGLAGGNEQFF.

For the CDR3, the DNA is TGTGCTAGTGGCATCGCAGGGATCGGGGAGCTGTTTTTT. It is translated as CASGIAGIGELFF. This chain links TRBV12-5 with TRBJ2-2, with D possibly TRBD1 on 5 matching bases. Trimming shortened V by 6 bases and J by 7 bases, and 12 bases separated the two germline ends. CDR1 is LGHNT, CDR2 FRNRAP, per germline. The CDR3 covers 13 residues.

The chain joins TRBV30 to TRBJ2-2; 8 nucleotides align to TRBD2. Germline V lookup: CDR1 GTSNPN, CDR2 SVGIG (reference sequence). The CDR3 has 15 amino acids. Trimming took 2 bases from V and 4 from J; bases not matched to a gene: 6. CDR3 residues: CAWSTGGWGTGELFF. CDR3 DNA sequence: TGTGCCTGGAGTACGGGAGGGTGGGGCACCGGGGAGCTGTTTTTT.

The chain links TRBV11-3 to TRBJ2-1; no definite D call. Germline V lookup: CDR1 SGHNT, CDR2 YENEEA. Trimming shortened V by 5 bases and J by 3 bases, and 11 bases separated the two germline ends. This CDR3 comprises 14 residues. CDR3 residues: CASSPDSLYNEQFF. The DNA for the CDR3 is TGTGCCAGCAGCCCAGACTCCCTCTACAATGAGCAGTTCTTC.